This TCR beta chain originates from a study of T cell responses to AZD1222 COVID-19 vaccine. About this clone: Its antigen is currently unknown.

Trimming cost V 4 bases and J 7 bases, with 14 bases left between them. Germline loops: CDR1 MNHEY, CDR2 SMNVEV (reference sequence). The CDR3 spans 13 residues. TCRdb's table, derived via immunoSEQ multiplex PCR, lists solely in-frame clones and lacks some. Among about 81,000 clones listed, about 90% were seen once. Study-wide findings and caveats: Just five or six AZD1222 recipients tested seropositive at baseline. Nearly half of the spike-specific TCRs reportedly recognize variant regions that carry no mutations. Across the whole spike, CD4 TCRs peaked at regions 160-218 and 743-854.

This chain links TRBV27 with TRBJ2-7; tentative D call: TRBD1 (6 bases). The receptor's source is an adult in good health. Sequencing used peripheral blood, obtained on day 0 of AZD1222 vaccination. CDR3 DNA sequence: TGTGCCAGCAGTTACACAGGGCGTCGGGAGCAGTACTTC. It specifies CASSYTGRREQYF.